This entry concerns a single T cell receptor (beta chain). The target of this receptor is not known. Nothing much larger sits one base from this clone, and base qualities are not available. The data stem from a study of technical replicates of blood from several donors (dated by TCRdb to 2016 to 2017). Library preparation employed the immunoSEQ multiplex PCR assay. Held by TCRdb, this immuneACCESS table contains in-frame sequences only and omits some clones. Under half of the omission traces to an unresolved V gene where checked; the cause of the rest is unknown. This sample has tens of thousands of clones in its table, and around nine tenths of those were observed once. The ten biggest clones cover about 5% of the sample. The CDR3 sequence holds 15 residues, the cysteine and phenylalanine included. Only the CDR3 DNA is retained, 45 bases long and in frame from the first base. Germline trimming: 2 bases from V, 3 bases from J; junction bases outside gene matches: 6. Looking up the germline V gene yields CDR1 SGDLS and CDR2 YYNGEE.

This clonotype was obtained from a human donor in good health. Some clones in this sample may be carry-over from other donors' samples. Sequences were obtained from PBMCs. The chain couples TRBV9 to TRBJ2-5; 8 middle bases align to TRBD2. The DNA sequence is given as TGTGCCAGCAGCGTTCGGGGGGGGAGAAAAGAGACCCAGTACTTC. This sequence encodes CASSVRGGRKETQYF.